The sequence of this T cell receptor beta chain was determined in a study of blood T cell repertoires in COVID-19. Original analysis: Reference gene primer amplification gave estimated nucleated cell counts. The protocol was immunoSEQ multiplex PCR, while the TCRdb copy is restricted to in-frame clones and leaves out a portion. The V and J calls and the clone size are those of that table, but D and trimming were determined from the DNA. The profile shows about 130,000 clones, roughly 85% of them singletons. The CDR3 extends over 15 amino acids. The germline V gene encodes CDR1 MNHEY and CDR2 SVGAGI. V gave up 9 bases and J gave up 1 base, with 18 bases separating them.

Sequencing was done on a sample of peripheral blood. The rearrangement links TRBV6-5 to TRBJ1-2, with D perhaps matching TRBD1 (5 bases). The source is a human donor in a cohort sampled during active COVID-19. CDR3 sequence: CARIGGEGYNYGYTF. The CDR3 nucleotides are TGTGCCAGAATAGGAGGGGAAGGTTATAACTATGGCTACACCTTC.